The rows below give T cell receptor beta chains drawn from one sample of a study of T cells in Graves' hyperthyroidism and ophthalmopathy. TCRdb itself ran the multiplex PCR reads through MiXCR, one entry per CDR3 protein. The sample shows a few hundred thousand distinct CDR3 sequences, about 14% of them seen only once. What was sequenced was blood. The source of these receptors is a man aged 25 to 40 with Graves' hyperthyroidism that later progressed to Graves' ophthalmopathy. The CDR3 runs from the conserved cysteine through the conserved F or W. D genes are given only for firm matches. The listing skips clone size in some rows; elsewhere it reads once, few, many or a size class.

cdr3_nt,cdr3_aa,j_call,clone_size,d_call,v_call
TGTGCCAGCAGCAAAACCGGGACTTCTGGCACAGATACGCAGTATTTT,CASSKTGTSGTDTQYF,TRBJ2-3,many,.,TRBV5-5
TGTGCCAGCTCACCGGGGGACCATGAAGCTTTCTTT,CASSPGDHEAFF,TRBJ1-1,many,.,TRBV18
TGCAGTGCCCGGTATAGCGGGGGCTACGAGCAGTACTTC,CSARYSGGYEQYF,TRBJ2-7,.,TRBD2,TRBV20-1
TGTGCCAGCAGCCGAGAGGGAGGGAGCTCCTACGAGCAGTACTTC,CASSREGGSSYEQYF,TRBJ2-7,many,TRBD2,TRBV11-2
TGCAGTGCTAGAGTGGCCTCTGGGGCCAACGTCCTGACTTTC,CSARVASGANVLTF,TRBJ2-6,.,.,TRBV20-1
TGTGCCAGCAGCCAGGGGCGGGAGACAGGGGGCGGCTATGGCTACACCTTC,CASSQGRETGGGYGYTF,TRBJ1-2,few,TRBD1,TRBV3-1
TGCAGTGCCAGTACGGGGGGGACTGAAGCTTTCTTT,CSASTGGTEAFF,TRBJ1-1,many,.,TRBV20-1
TGTGCCAGCAGCTTGGATGGGATCTATGGCTACACCTTC,CASSLDGIYGYTF,TRBJ1-2,few,.,TRBV5-5
TGTGCCAGCAGTACCCTCGGGCAGCCCCAGCATTTT,CASSTLGQPQHF,TRBJ1-5,many,.,TRBV27
TGTGCCAGCAGTGGAGGGGGGACAGGGGACTACGAGCAGTACTTC,CASSGGGTGDYEQYF,TRBJ2-7,.,TRBD1,TRBV6-1
TGTGCCAGCAGCTGGGACAGGGGCCACACCGGGGAGCTGTTTTTT,CASSWDRGHTGELFF,TRBJ2-2,few,TRBD1,TRBV12-3/TRBV12-4
TGTGCCAGCAGTCCTGGGACTTTCGTTACGCAGTATTTT,CASSPGTFVTQYF,TRBJ2-3,few,.,TRBV28
TGTGCCATCAGTGAGGGGACAGAAGCTTTCTTT,CAISEGTEAFF,TRBJ1-1,many,.,TRBV10-3
TGTGCCAGCAGCTTAGCAGATGAAGCTTTCTTT,CASSLADEAFF,TRBJ1-1,many,.,TRBV7-8
TGTGCCAGCAGCCCCTCGATTGAGCAGTTCTTC,CASSPSIEQFF,TRBJ2-1,many,.,TRBV12-3/TRBV12-4